This TCR beta chain was recovered during a study of T cell responses to AZD1222 COVID-19 vaccine. Study findings and constraints: In all cases, repertoires were sampled only after the peak T cell response. The sample set comprised mostly white British donors with more females, and clonal diversity was possibly underestimated.

TCRdb's copy holds only in-frame clones and misses some; the assay was immunoSEQ multiplex PCR. The table includes some 130,000 clones, over 75% detected once. Note on this clone: Its antigen remains unknown.

Trimming at V came to 4 bases and at J to 2 bases, leaving 11 bases not matched to a gene. There are 17 residues in the CDR3. CDR1 is MNHEY and CDR2 is SMNVEV in the germline V gene (reference sequence). The sample in question was peripheral blood, obtained on day 0 of MenACWY control vaccination. This TCR was recovered from an adult in good health. This chain uses TRBV27 with TRBJ2-1; 7 nucleotides line up with TRBD2. The CDR3 reads CASSSPSNSGTYNEQFF. DNA for the CDR3: TGTGCCAGCAGTTCCCCCTCAAACAGCGGGACCTACAATGAGCAGTTCTTC.